Listed below are T cell receptor beta chains from one sample, sequenced in a study of monozygotic twins with cystic fibrosis. TCRdb keeps only in-frame clones here, not all; method: immunoSEQ multiplex PCR. The data contain roughly 13,000 clones, approximately 92% of them singletons. Sequenced: blood. These TCRs come from a boy aged 5-17 years with cystic fibrosis. Both conserved end residues are part of each CDR3. The D gene is left open where the match is weak. Some rows mark clone size as missing; the rest say once, few, many or name a class of expanded clone.

D gene	V gene	clone size	J gene	CDR3 DNA	CDR3 protein
TRBD1	TRBV10-3	NA	TRBJ1-1	TGTGCCATCAGTGATAACAGGGGGACTGAAGCTTTCTTT	CAISDNRGTEAFF
TRBD1	TRBV6-1	NA	TRBJ2-1	TGTGCCAGCAGTGAATACGGGACAGGGGTTGGTTATGAGCAGTTCTTC	CASSEYGTGVGYEQFF
NA	TRBV5-5	NA	TRBJ2-5	TGTGCCAGCACTCTGCCCCCCCAAGAGACCCAGTACTTC	CASTLPPQETQYF
TRBD1	TRBV6-4	NA	TRBJ1-2	TGTGCCAGCAGTGACTCCGGGACAGGGCCTCATCTTGGCTACACCTTC	CASSDSGTGPHLGYTF
NA	TRBV6-5	few	TRBJ2-7	TGTGCCAGCTACAGGAGCTCCTACGAGCAGTACTTC	CASYRSSYEQYF
TRBD2	TRBV11-3	NA	TRBJ2-1	TGTGCCAGCAGCCCGAGCGGGGCTTACAATGAGCAGTTCTTC	CASSPSGAYNEQFF
NA	TRBV7-2	NA	TRBJ2-2	TGTGCCAGCAGCTTAAGCAGAGCAAGGGAGCTGTTTTTT	CASSLSRARELFF
NA	TRBV2	NA	TRBJ2-7	TGTGCCAGCAGTGAACGACAGCATCTTAACGAGCAGTACTTC	CASSERQHLNEQYF
NA	TRBV2	NA	TRBJ1-2	TGTGCCAGCAGTCCCCACCAGAGCTATGGCTACACCTTC	CASSPHQSYGYTF
TRBD1	TRBV4-2	NA	TRBJ1-4	TGTGCCAGCAGCGTGGGACAGGGTGACGAAAAACTGTTTTTT	CASSVGQGDEKLFF
NA	TRBV29-1	NA	TRBJ1-2	TGCAGCGTTGATAGGCTGGGCAGCTATGGCTACACCTTC	CSVDRLGSYGYTF
TRBD1	TRBV6-1	NA	TRBJ1-2	TGTGCCAGCAGGTTAGGACAGGGTACTATCTATGGCTACACCTTC	CASRLGQGTIYGYTF
NA	TRBV7-9	few	TRBJ2-2	TGTGCCAGCAGCTTAGCGGGCACCGGGGAGCTGTTTTTT	CASSLAGTGELFF
NA	TRBV7-7	NA	TRBJ2-5	TGTGCCAGCAGCTTAGGAGGGACGCCAGCTGAGACCCAGTACTTC	CASSLGGTPAETQYF
NA	TRBV2	NA	TRBJ1-5	TGTGCCAGCAGGCTCTTTGGGGGCGGGGGTCAGCCCCAGCATTTT	CASRLFGGGGQPQHF
NA	TRBV28	NA	TRBJ1-5	TGTGCCAGCAGTTTATGGGGGGTTGATCAGCCCCAGCATTTT	CASSLWGVDQPQHF
TRBD1	TRBV19	NA	TRBJ1-1	TGTGCCAGTAGTAACAGGGGGCCCATGAACACTGAAGCTTTCTTT	CASSNRGPMNTEAFF
NA	TRBV10-3	NA	TRBJ2-7	TGTGCCATCAGCCGACAGGACTACGAGCAGTACTTC	CAISRQDYEQYF
TRBD1	TRBV5-8	NA	TRBJ2-3	TGTGCCAGCAGCCCGGGAGGACAGGGGCATGCAGATACGCAGTATTTT	CASSPGGQGHADTQYF
NA	TRBV5-1	NA	TRBJ2-1	TGCGCCAGCAGCTTGGTAGGTACCTACAATGAGCAGTTCTTC	CASSLVGTYNEQFF
TRBD2	TRBV4-2	NA	TRBJ2-3	TGTGCCAGCAGCCAAGAACCCGCGGGGGGATCCACAGATACGCAGTATTTT	CASSQEPAGGSTDTQYF
NA	TRBV9	NA	TRBJ2-7	TGTGCCAGCAGCGTATCGGGGGCCAACTACGAGCAGTACTTC	CASSVSGANYEQYF
NA	TRBV7-9	NA	TRBJ2-5	TGTGCCAGCAGCTCCCCGGGAGTACAAGAGACCCAGTACTTC	CASSSPGVQETQYF
NA	TRBV2	NA	TRBJ2-3	TGTGCCAGCAGCTCCGGACCCTCCCGTGGGTCGCAGTATTTT	CASSSGPSRGSQYF
TRBD2	TRBV2	NA	TRBJ2-1	TGTGCCAGCAGTGAAGGGGCTAGCGGTATCTACAATGAGCAGTTCTTC	CASSEGASGIYNEQFF
TRBD2	TRBV4-2	NA	TRBJ2-3	TGTGCCAGCAGCAATAGCGGGAGGGGAAACACAGATACGCAGTATTTT	CASSNSGRGNTDTQYF
NA	TRBV6-1	few	TRBJ1-2	TGTGCCAGCACTCCAAGGTTCGGGGAGGGCTACACCTTC	CASTPRFGEGYTF
TRBD1	TRBV19	NA	TRBJ1-2	TGTGCCAGTAGACCCAGGGGGCGCGGGGACTATGGCTACACCTTC	CASRPRGRGDYGYTF
NA	TRBV4-2	NA	TRBJ2-5	TGTGCCAGCAGCCAACCCGGTCAGGGGGAGACCCAGTACTTC	CASSQPGQGETQYF
NA	TRBV11-2	NA	TRBJ1-2	TGTGCCAGCAGCTTATCCCTCGGCAGGGTTTACTATGGCTACACCTTC	CASSLSLGRVYYGYTF